Each of the 23 T cell receptor beta chains below was sequenced from the same sample in a study of blood T cell repertoires in COVID-19. Using immunoSEQ multiplex PCR, the repertoire was profiled, and TCRdb retains in-frame clones only, with some absent. The sample has 200,000 to 300,000 clones; 83% are singletons. Sequences were obtained from peripheral blood. These TCRs come from a human donor in a cohort sampled during active COVID-19.

The chain joins TRBV30 to TRBJ2-1, with 8 bases identical to TRBD2. The germline CDR1 and CDR2 sequences are GTSNPN and SVGIG (reference sequence). V lost 4 bases, J lost 2 bases, and 7 bases stayed unmatched. This CDR3 has 15 amino acids. The CDR3 protein is CAWTLGGGTYNEQFF. The CDR3 coding sequence is TGTGCCTGGACCCTTGGCGGGGGGACCTACAATGAGCAGTTCTTC.

CDR3: CASSFTGTVDTQYF. In DNA form, the CDR3 reads TGTGCCAGCAGCTTTACCGGGACAGTGGATACGCAGTATTTT. The genes are TRBV7-9 and TRBJ2-3; 7 bases line up with TRBD1. Germline CDR1 reads SEHNR; CDR2 reads FQNEAQ (reference sequence). With V trimmed by 3 bases and J by 6 bases, 6 bases remained unmatched. CDR3 size: 14 residues.

This clone has at least ten counts. This chain links TRBV5-1 with TRBJ2-5; 13 nucleotides line up with TRBD2. The V gene's germline CDR1 is SGHRS and CDR2 YFSETQ. The length of the CDR3 is 17 residues. V lost 0 bases to trimming and J lost 4 bases; unmatched junction nucleotides: 6. Here the CDR3 DNA reads TGCGCCAGCAGCTTGGGGGGACTAGCGGGATTAGGAGAGACCCAGTACTTC. The encoded protein is CASSLGGLAGLGETQYF.

In this sample, this clone turned up once. This sequence joins TRBV27 and TRBJ2-1, with D perhaps matching TRBD2 (6 bases). V lost 5 bases and J 5 bases, leaving 13 bases between the germline ends. CDR3 size: 14 residues. Germline V lookup: CDR1 MNHEY, CDR2 SMNVEV (reference sequence). DNA for the CDR3: TGTGCCAGCAGTACGCGGGGACTGGACAATGAGCAGTTCTTC. Translated: CASSTRGLDNEQFF.

The chain combines TRBV7-2 with TRBJ1-2, with 11 bases matching TRBD1. V shed 2 bases and J 7 bases; nucleotides not matched to a gene: 3. The germline V gene encodes CDR1 SGHTA and CDR2 FQGNSA. The CDR3 is 14 residues long. The chain's CDR3 is CASSLSGTGGGYTF. Written as DNA, the CDR3 is TGTGCCAGCAGCTTATCCGGGACAGGGGGTGGCTACACCTTC.

This chain uses TRBV30 with TRBJ1-6; D may be TRBD1 (6 bases). The CDR3 runs to 13 residues. Germline V lookup: CDR1 GTSNPN, CDR2 SVGIG (reference sequence). The CDR3 DNA sequence: TGTGCTGAGACCGAACAGGGTGGCTCACCCCTCCACTTT. Its protein product is CAETEQGGSPLHF.

The chain uses TRBV6-5 and TRBJ2-7; 7 nucleotides line up with TRBD1. The junction had 8 bases not matched to a gene; V was cut back by 9 bases and J by 0 bases. This CDR3 spans 14 amino acids. CDR1 MNHEY and CDR2 SVGAGI come from the germline V gene. The CDR3 region is CASTLGDSSYEQYF. The DNA of the CDR3 is TGTGCCAGTACACTCGGGGACAGCTCCTACGAGCAGTACTTC.

The V gene is TRBV18, the J gene TRBJ1-6; unclear D gene. CDR1 and CDR2 (germline): KGHSH, LQKENI. The CDR3 runs 15 residues. V was cut by 2 bases and J by 8 bases, with 13 bases left in between. The CDR3 region is CASSPAQGRDSPLHF. The CDR3 nucleotides are TGTGCCAGCTCACCAGCGCAAGGGAGGGATTCACCCCTCCACTTT.

This clone has more than one count but fewer than ten. The genes are TRBV18 and TRBJ1-6; 7 bases align to TRBD1. The ends lost 1 base at V and 7 bases at J; junction bases unmatched: 4. Germline V gene lookup returns CDR1 KGHSH and CDR2 LQKENI. This CDR3 is built from 15 residues. The CDR3 region has the DNA TGTGCCAGCTCACCACGGGACAGTGACAATTCACCCCTCCACTTT. This translates into CASSPRDSDNSPLHF.

The chain has TRBV6-1 and TRBJ1-3, with D unresolved. Trimming left V 3 bases short and J 2 bases short, with 11 bases between. Looked up from germline, CDR1 is MNHNS and CDR2 is SASEGT. The CDR3 spans 15 residues. This CDR3 reads CASSDGQRTGNTIYF. CDR3 coding DNA: TGTGCCAGCAGTGACGGGCAGCGGACTGGAAACACCATATATTTT.

J is TRBJ1-2 and V is TRBV7-9; D gene ambiguous. Germline CDR1 is SEHNR and CDR2 is FQNEAQ (reference sequence). The CDR3 contains 11 residues. V was pared by 5 bases and J by 3 bases, with 4 bases between. The CDR3 DNA sequence: TGTGCCAGCAGCCAGTACTATGGCTACACCTTC. It translates to CASSQYYGYTF. The entire variable domain, with the rest obtained from reference TRBV7-9 and TRBJ1-2, is as follows: DTGVSQNPRHKITKRGQNVTFRCDPISEHNRLYWYRQTLGQGPEFLTYFQNEAQLEKSRLLSDRFSAERPKGSFSTLEIQRTEQGDSAMYLCASSQYYGYTFGSGTRLTVV.

This clone appeared once. This rearrangement joins TRBV2 to TRBJ2-7; D unclear. CDR3 length: 13 amino acids. CDR1 and CDR2 from the germline V gene are SNHLY and FYNNEI. V lost 4 bases to trimming and J lost 6 bases, with 13 bases between them. Written as DNA, the CDR3 is TGTGCCAGCAGTGGGTCAGGCTACGTCGAGCAGTACTTC. It encodes CASSGSGYVEQYF.

This clone was recorded at least ten times. This chain connects TRBV2 to TRBJ1-5; possible D gene TRBD1, 6 bases. This CDR3 has 16 amino acids. Germline V CDR1 and CDR2: SNHLY, FYNNEI. Trimming took off 4 bases at V and 4 bases at J, with 17 bases between the two ends. The DNA of the CDR3 is TGTGCCAGCAGTGTGGCTCTCCTGGGGGCGAATCAGCCCCAGCATTTT. This gives the protein CASSVALLGANQPQHF.

This rearrangement joins TRBV6-2 or TRBV6-3 to TRBJ2-5, with D possibly matching TRBD2 (6 bases). The CDR3 runs 15 residues. The V gene's germline CDR1 is MNHEY and CDR2 SVGEGT. With 4 bases removed from V and 3 bases from J, the gap between germline ends came to 15 bases. CDR3: CASSSIREPKETQYF. As DNA, the CDR3 is TGTGCCAGCAGTTCTATCCGGGAGCCCAAAGAGACCCAGTACTTC.

The V and J genes are TRBV18 and TRBJ2-5; TRBD1 might be the D (5 bases). Germline V gene lookup returns CDR1 KGHSH and CDR2 LQKENI. Trimming cost V 3 bases and J 5 bases, with 13 bases left between them. The length of the CDR3 is 14 residues. This CDR3 is CASSPPGSRETQYF. As DNA, the CDR3 is TGTGCCAGCTCACCTCCAGGGTCGAGGGAGACCCAGTACTTC.

This rearrangement joins TRBV10-3 to TRBJ2-7; 10 nucleotides align to TRBD2. This CDR3 is 14 amino acids long. After removal of 5 bases from V and 5 bases from J, the junction contained 6 bases not matched to a gene. CDR1 and CDR2 (germline): ENHRY, SYGVKD. Written as DNA, the CDR3 is TGTGCCATCAGTAAAAGCGGGAGGGCCGACGAGCAGTACTTC. Its protein is CAISKSGRADEQYF.

The V call is TRBV5-1, the J call TRBJ1-2, with 9 bases matching TRBD1. Per germline, CDR1 SGHRS and CDR2 YFSETQ. Germline trimming cut 4 bases from V and 7 bases from J; bases unmatched to any gene: 8. CDR3 length: 14 amino acids. DNA for the CDR3: TGCGCCAGCAGCGTACAGGGGGCAGGTGGTGGCTACACCTTC. It yields the protein CASSVQGAGGGYTF. The full variable domain, its missing parts supplied by reference TRBV5-1 and TRBJ1-2, is KAGVTQTPRYLIKTRGQQVTLSCSPISGHRSVSWYQQTPGQGLQFLFEYFSETQRNKGNFPGRFSGRQFSNSRSEMNVSTLELGDSALYLCASSVQGAGGGYTFGSGTRLTVV.

The chain combines TRBV28 with TRBJ2-3; 8 positions match TRBD2. Germline-derived CDR1 and CDR2 are MDHEN and SYDVKM. The V segment lost 9 bases and the J segment 6 bases; nucleotides outside the gene matches: 17. The CDR3 is made up of 16 amino acids. For the CDR3, the DNA is TGTGCCAGTACGACTTCGCCAGCGGGAGTGTATGATACGCAGTATTTT. As protein: CASTTSPAGVYDTQYF.

The chain links TRBV7-9 to TRBJ2-4, with 10 bases that match TRBD2. The CDR3 runs to 18 residues. Germline loops: CDR1 SEHNR, CDR2 FQNEAQ (reference sequence). After removal of 2 bases from V and 6 bases from J, the junction contained 13 bases not matched to a gene. Written as DNA, the CDR3 is TGTGCCAGCAGCTTATTTTTGCTAGCGGGAGCCGGTGGAAACATTCAGTACTTC. Translating it yields CASSLFLLAGAGGNIQYF.

This sequence joins TRBV12-3 or TRBV12-4 and TRBJ1-1; maybe TRBD1 (6 bases). The CDR3 has 13 residues. Between the trimmed V and J ends, which lost 10 bases and 5 bases, there was a span of 17 bases. In nucleotides, the CDR3 is TGTGCCAACAGAAGGGGGGGCGGGACTGAAGCTTTCTTT. Translation: CANRRGGGTEAFF.

V and J are TRBV9 and TRBJ2-2; D gene unclear. V was cut by 2 bases and J by 3 bases, with 11 bases left in between. Germline V gene sequence: CDR1 SGDLS, CDR2 YYNGEE. CDR3 length: 15 amino acids. Here the CDR3 DNA reads TGTGCCAGCAGCGTGTACGACCGGGACACCGGGGAGCTGTTTTTT. Its translation: CASSVYDRDTGELFF.

This clone was observed a few times. The V call is TRBV12-5, the J call TRBJ2-2; 9 positions agree with TRBD1. The CDR3 spans 17 residues. Trimming cost V 1 base and J 3 bases; bases outside gene matches: 6. Germline-derived CDR1 and CDR2 are LGHNT and FRNRAP. The CDR3 DNA follows: TGTGCTAGTGGTTTGGCCCCGACAGGGGGAGACACCGGGGAGCTGTTTTTT. As protein: CASGLAPTGGDTGELFF.

The chain has TRBV3-1 (or the pseudogene TRBV3-2) and TRBJ2-3, with 8 bases aligning to TRBD2. The J segment lost 2 bases and the V segment lost 1 base, leaving 14 bases of the junction unmatched. Germline V lookup: CDR1 LGHDT, CDR2 YNNKEL (reference sequence). The CDR3 extends over 19 amino acids. As DNA, the CDR3 is TGTGCCAGCAGCCAAGGAGGGTACTTTCGAGCGGGGGACACAGATACGCAGTATTTT. Translated, it gives CASSQGGYFRAGDTDTQYF.